Presented here are 26 T cell receptor beta chains from one specimen sequenced in a study of T cell responses to AZD1222 COVID-19 vaccine. Using immunoSEQ multiplex PCR, the repertoire was profiled, and TCRdb retains in-frame clones only, with some absent. The repertoire holds 130,000 or so clones, with more than 80% as singletons. The specimen comprised peripheral blood, sampled 28 days after the second dose of the MenACWY control vaccine. These receptors were obtained from an adult who received the MenACWY meningococcal vaccine as a control.

This sequence joins TRBV28 and TRBJ1-4; maybe TRBD1 (5 bases). V was pared by 2 bases and J by 2 bases, with 12 bases between. The CDR3 loop spans 16 amino acids. From germline, CDR1 is MDHEN and CDR2 SYDVKM. Here the CDR3 reads CASSLQGFVTNEKLFF. Here the CDR3 DNA reads TGTGCCAGCAGTTTACAGGGTTTTGTGACTAATGAAAAACTGTTTTTT.

This rearrangement joins TRBV6-6 to TRBJ2-5; 8 bases are a match to TRBD1. This CDR3 has 15 residues. J was trimmed by 6 bases and V by 2 bases; bases with no gene match: 8. In germline, CDR1 is MNHNY, CDR2 SVGAGI (reference sequence). The CDR3 nucleotides are TGTGCCAGCAGTTACACGGCAGGGGGCGGGAAGACCCAGTACTTC. This gives the protein CASSYTAGGGKTQYF.

V gene TRBV28 combines with J gene TRBJ2-1; D is undetermined. V was pared by 4 bases and J by 0 bases, with 10 bases between. Per germline, CDR1 MDHEN and CDR2 SYDVKM. The CDR3 has 15 amino acids. The CDR3 reads CASSSAPGSYNEQFF. CDR3 nucleotides: TGTGCCAGCAGTTCCGCGCCCGGCTCCTACAATGAGCAGTTCTTC.

The chain recombines TRBV28 with TRBJ1-5, with 7 nucleotides matching TRBD1. The J segment lost 6 bases and the V segment lost 6 bases, leaving 11 bases of the junction unmatched. The CDR3 has 15 amino acids. Germline CDR1 MDHEN, CDR2 SYDVKM. The CDR3 region is CASRLGTGVRQPQHF. DNA of the CDR3: TGTGCCAGCAGGTTAGGAACAGGGGTTCGTCAGCCCCAGCATTTT.

The chain joins TRBV5-1 to TRBJ1-3; D is unclear. Deletions cut 2 bases from V and 4 bases from J, with 10 bases between. In germline, CDR1 is SGHRS, CDR2 YFSETQ. The length of the CDR3 is 14 residues. The chain's CDR3 is CASSLNGEGNTIYF. In DNA form, the CDR3 reads TGCGCCAGCAGCTTAAACGGAGAGGGAAACACCATATATTTT.

CDR3 DNA sequence: TGTGCCACCACCGACGGGGCGTACGATGGCTACACCTTC. This codes for CATTDGAYDGYTF. The chain is built from TRBV24-1 and TRBJ1-2; maybe TRBD1 (5 bases). CDR1 is KGHDR and CDR2 is SFDVKD in the germline V gene. Between the trimmed V and J ends, which lost 8 bases and 6 bases, there was a span of 15 bases. This CDR3 comprises 13 residues.

This chain uses TRBV7-9 with TRBJ1-1; no reliable D call. Germline CDR1 reads SEHNR; CDR2 reads FQNEAQ (reference sequence). The CDR3 spans 15 residues. Trimming shortened V by 5 bases and J by 4 bases, and 17 bases separated the two germline ends. This CDR3 reads CASSPDPGSGTEAFF. CDR3 nucleotide sequence: TGTGCCAGCAGCCCAGACCCGGGGTCCGGCACTGAAGCTTTCTTT.

V usage is TRBV2 and J usage is TRBJ1-4; 7 bases are a match to TRBD1. Germline CDR1 reads SNHLY; CDR2 reads FYNNEI. V lost 6 bases, J lost 8 bases, and 9 bases stayed unmatched. The CDR3 is 14 residues long. In DNA, the CDR3 is TGTGCCAGCAGGGCCGGGACAGTTGCCGAAAAACTGTTTTTT. This gives the protein CASRAGTVAEKLFF.

This clone has a single count. The chain combines TRBV12-3 or TRBV12-4 with TRBJ2-3, with D uncertain. Trimming shortened V by 10 bases and J by 0 bases, and 11 bases separated the two germline ends. There are 13 residues in the CDR3. CDR3: CANNQDSTDTQYF. The CDR3, as DNA: TGTGCCAACAACCAAGACAGCACAGATACGCAGTATTTT.

The rearrangement joins TRBV28 to TRBJ2-4; 7 bases are a match to TRBD2. Trimming at V came to 7 bases and at J to 7 bases, leaving 7 bases not matched to a gene. Germline V gives CDR1 MDHEN, CDR2 SYDVKM. This CDR3 comprises 13 residues. CDR3 in amino acids: CASIGGRKNIQYF. CDR3 bases: TGTGCCAGCATCGGGGGGAGGAAGAACATTCAGTACTTC.

V is TRBV27 and J is TRBJ1-2; the match to TRBD1 covers 9 bases. The CDR3 has 17 amino acids. The junction had 18 bases not matched to a gene; V was cut back by 9 bases and J by 4 bases. Germline V lookup: CDR1 MNHEY, CDR2 SMNVEV (reference sequence). For the CDR3, the DNA is TGTGCCAGTAAGAACGCCCGACCGACAGGGGGGAGCTATGGCTACACCTTC. Translation gives CASKNARPTGGSYGYTF.

The J gene is TRBJ1-4, the V gene TRBV27; TRBD1 might be the D (6 bases). Between the trimmed V and J ends, which lost 6 bases and 4 bases, there was a span of 12 bases. Germline-derived CDR1 and CDR2 are MNHEY and SMNVEV (reference sequence). The length of the CDR3 is 14 residues. As DNA, the CDR3 is TGTGCCAGCAGGGGGGGGGCTCTTAATGAAAAACTGTTTTTT. Translated, it gives CASRGGALNEKLFF.

The V gene is TRBV29-1, the J gene TRBJ1-2, with D uncertain. Germline CDR1 is SQVTM and CDR2 is ANQGSEA. The CDR3 has 14 residues. V lost 6 bases to trimming and J lost 2 bases, with 16 bases between them. The CDR3 bases are TGCAGCGTCACAAATGGTGCAGAAAACTATGGCTACACCTTC. This encodes CSVTNGAENYGYTF.

The rearrangement uses TRBV15 and TRBJ2-1; 12 bases map to TRBD1. V lost 8 bases, J lost 8 bases, and 7 bases stayed unmatched. This CDR3 has 14 residues. Germline assignment: CDR1 LNHNV and CDR2 YYDKDF (reference sequence). The CDR3 DNA reads as TGTGCCACCGAACGGGACAGGGGGCGATATGAGCAGTTCTTC. This translates into CATERDRGRYEQFF.

V is TRBV6-1 and J is TRBJ1-2, with 7 bases matching TRBD1. The CDR3 consists of 13 residues. The trim removed 2 bases at V and 7 bases at J, leaving 4 bases unmatched. The germline gives CDR1 MNHNS, CDR2 SASEGT. The CDR3 protein is CASSEPGQRGYTF. DNA of the CDR3: TGTGCCAGCAGTGAACCGGGACAGCGTGGCTACACCTTC.

The chain is built from TRBV28 and TRBJ2-7, with D tentatively TRBD1 (6 bases). Germline V gene lookup returns CDR1 MDHEN and CDR2 SYDVKM. V was cut by 5 bases and J by 2 bases, with 16 bases left in between. This CDR3 is 15 amino acids long. CDR3 protein: CASSPWGRQAYEQYF. CDR3 coding DNA: TGTGCCAGCAGTCCTTGGGGTAGACAGGCCTACGAGCAGTACTTC.

The chain combines TRBV6-1 with TRBJ2-1; D might be TRBD2 (6 bases). Per germline, CDR1 MNHNS and CDR2 SASEGT. Trimming removed 0 bases at V and 0 bases at J, with 6 bases between. There are 15 residues in the CDR3. The CDR3 loop reads CASSEAGGSYNEQFF. The CDR3 coding sequence is TGTGCCAGCAGTGAAGCGGGAGGCTCCTACAATGAGCAGTTCTTC.

The chain couples TRBV9 to TRBJ1-3, with D unclear. Per germline, CDR1 SGDLS and CDR2 YYNGEE. Trimming removed 0 bases at V and 0 bases at J, with 7 bases between. This CDR3 is built from 15 residues. CDR3 loop: CASSVDGGSGNTIYF. The DNA for the CDR3 is TGTGCCAGCAGCGTAGATGGCGGCTCTGGAAACACCATATATTTT.

The V call is TRBV6-2 or TRBV6-3, the J call TRBJ1-1, with 7 bases fitting TRBD1. V was clipped by 4 bases and J by 0 bases; unmatched bases: 8. The CDR3 runs 16 residues. Germline lookup yields CDR1 MNHEY and CDR2 SVGEGT. In DNA, the CDR3 is TGTGCCAGCAGTTCAAAGACAGGGCCCATGAACACTGAAGCTTTCTTT. Translated, it gives CASSSKTGPMNTEAFF.

The genes are TRBV6-4 and TRBJ2-1, with 7 bases that match TRBD2. This CDR3 is 15 amino acids long. The ends lost 5 bases at V and 1 base at J; junction bases unmatched: 5. The V gene's germline CDR1 is MRHNA and CDR2 SNTAGT. CDR3 nucleotides: TGTGCCAGCAGTCGGACTAGAGAGTCCTACAATGAGCAGTTCTTC. Protein sequence: CASSRTRESYNEQFF.

This chain links TRBV28 with TRBJ1-4, with D maybe TRBD1 (5 bases). The CDR3 spans 16 residues. Germline lookup yields CDR1 MDHEN and CDR2 SYDVKM. V shed 7 bases and J shed 4 bases, with 19 bases lying between them. The CDR3 DNA sequence: TGTGCCAGCACCCCCGGACTTACGGGGGGTAATGAAAAACTGTTTTTT. It codes for CASTPGLTGGNEKLFF.

The chain combines TRBV29-1 with TRBJ2-7; TRBD2 matches at 13 bases. The V gene's germline CDR1 is SQVTM and CDR2 ANQGSEA. The CDR3 length is 12 residues. The ends lost 6 bases at V and 5 bases at J; junction bases unmatched: 1. CDR3 DNA sequence: TGCAGCGTCGGGACTAGCGGGAACGAGCAGTACTTC. Amino acid sequence: CSVGTSGNEQYF.

The chain links TRBV5-1 to TRBJ1-4; TRBD1 aligns across 10 bases. Per the germline V gene, CDR1 is SGHRS and CDR2 is YFSETQ. The CDR3 extends over 15 amino acids. Trimming removed 4 bases from V and 7 bases from J; junction bases left unmatched: 7. CDR3 sequence reads: CASSPRQGASEKLFF. The CDR3 DNA reads as TGCGCCAGCAGCCCCAGACAGGGGGCGAGTGAAAAACTGTTTTTT.

The V gene is TRBV24-1, the J gene TRBJ2-3, with a weak D call TRBD2 (6 bases). The CDR3 consists of 16 residues. Germline-derived CDR1 and CDR2 are KGHDR and SFDVKD. V was pared by 1 base and J by 1 base, with 11 bases between. The CDR3 nucleotides read TGTGCCACCAGTGATTTAGGCAGGGAGGGCACAGATACGCAGTATTTT. Amino acid sequence: CATSDLGREGTDTQYF.

The rearrangement joins TRBV29-1 to TRBJ2-1; D is perhaps TRBD2 (6 bases). Germline CDR1 and CDR2: SQVTM and ANQGSEA. Trimming took off 7 bases at V and 6 bases at J, with 13 bases between the two ends. The length of the CDR3 is 12 residues. This CDR3 reads CSESRGTNEQFF. The CDR3 DNA follows: TGCAGCGAGTCCCGGGGGACCAATGAGCAGTTCTTC.

This chain joins TRBV11-3 and TRBJ2-3; TRBD1 might be the D (5 bases). The CDR3 loop spans 13 amino acids. Trimming stripped 5 bases from V and 5 bases from J, with 11 bases between. Germline V gene lookup returns CDR1 SGHNT and CDR2 YENEEA. CDR3 protein: CASSTQGGDTQYF. The CDR3 DNA is TGTGCCAGCAGCACCCAGGGTGGAGATACGCAGTATTTT.